This T cell receptor (beta chain) was captured in a study of cytomegalovirus exposure and HLA in healthy donors. This PCR relied on a set of 60 Vbeta primers and 13 Jbeta primers. The table came from immunoSEQ multiplex PCR; TCRdb's copy has only in-frame clones and leaves some out. The sample includes about 130,000 clones, around three quarters of them seen just once. The germline V and J ends were trimmed by 4 bases and 14 bases, with 22 bases remaining between them. The CDR3 totals 14 residues. Germline CDR1 and CDR2: SGHRS and YFSETQ. Sequenced material: PBMCs. This clonotype was obtained from a man between 18 and 35 years old in good health and CMV-seronegative. The chain combines TRBV5-1 with TRBJ2-1; weak D call: TRBD2 (6 bases). The CDR3, as DNA: TGCGCCAGCAGCCGCGGGACTGGGCGGGCGGATGAGTTCTTC. As protein: CASSRGTGRADEFF.